Listed below are T cell receptor beta chains from one sample, sequenced in a study of shared clonotypes between healthy human individuals. Only in-frame clones appear in the TCRdb table, and some are missing; sequencing was by immunoSEQ multiplex PCR. In the table there are more than 2 million clones, about 95% of which are singletons. The sequencing sample was made of naive CD4+ T cells sorted from blood. The receptor set was obtained from a young man in good health. Both conserved end residues are trimmed from each CDR3.

j_call: TRBJ2-1; v_call: TRBV30; cdr3_aa: AWTARWRGANNEQF
j_call: TRBJ1-1; v_call: TRBV30; cdr3_aa: AWNSQAGGSEAF
j_call: TRBJ2-2; v_call: TRBV2; cdr3_aa: ASNRANTGELF
j_call: TRBJ1-4; v_call: TRBV6-5; cdr3_aa: ASSYSSGFLKEKLF
j_call: TRBJ1-3; v_call: TRBV28; cdr3_aa: ASRQGNSGNTIY
j_call: TRBJ2-1; v_call: TRBV15; cdr3_aa: ATSTRLGNEQF
j_call: TRBJ1-6; v_call: TRBV10-3; cdr3_aa: AISDDGQGRSSYNSPLH
j_call: TRBJ1-2; v_call: TRBV5-1; cdr3_aa: ASSFGGGGYT
j_call: TRBJ1-1; v_call: TRBV11-2; cdr3_aa: ASSLGVGEAF
j_call: TRBJ1-1; v_call: TRBV10-3; cdr3_aa: AISELYTKNTEAF
j_call: TRBJ2-7; v_call: TRBV21-1; cdr3_aa: ASSMDRVAVDEQY
j_call: TRBJ2-5; v_call: TRBV5-1; cdr3_aa: ASSRDRGEETQY
j_call: TRBJ2-7; v_call: TRBV19; cdr3_aa: ASSRGTGSSYEQY
j_call: TRBJ2-3; v_call: TRBV11-3; cdr3_aa: ASSFRLAGTDTQY
j_call: TRBJ1-1; v_call: TRBV11-2; cdr3_aa: ASTPFGLMNTEAF
j_call: TRBJ2-5; v_call: TRBV9; cdr3_aa: ASSSLSVGSKSTQY
j_call: TRBJ2-3; v_call: TRBV25-1; cdr3_aa: ASSQTSTDTQY
j_call: TRBJ2-5; v_call: TRBV11-2; cdr3_aa: ASSYGLAGGETQY
j_call: TRBJ2-7; v_call: TRBV9; cdr3_aa: ASSPRGVSYEQY
j_call: TRBJ2-7; v_call: TRBV30; cdr3_aa: AWSVGSPYEQY
j_call: TRBJ2-3; v_call: TRBV4-3; cdr3_aa: ASSPGGRAIADTQY
j_call: TRBJ1-2; v_call: TRBV28; cdr3_aa: ASSTPGQPPYGYT
j_call: TRBJ1-1; v_call: TRBV18; cdr3_aa: ASSPMDRATEAF
j_call: TRBJ2-3; v_call: TRBV5-1; cdr3_aa: ASSLGSRTDTQY